The rows below give T cell receptor beta chains drawn from one sample of a study of T cells of healthy individuals. TCRdb independently ran MiXCR on the 5' RACE reads; one entry per CDR3 protein. The sample shows 65,000 to 90,000 distinct CDR3 sequences, 5% of them seen only once. All receptors derive from a female donor in good health. Each CDR3 is given with its conserved first and last residue. The D gene is left open where the match is weak. Part of the rows lack a size; the others show once, few, many or a class for expanded clones.

J,D,V,size,DNA,CDR3
TRBJ2-7,NA,TRBV7-2,many,TGTGCCAGCAGCTCCCCAGCGGGTTACGAGCAGTACTTC,CASSSPAGYEQYF
TRBJ1-3,TRBD1,TRBV7-2,few,TGTGCCAGCAGTTCCTCGGACAGGGGCCGAAACACCATATATTTT,CASSSSDRGRNTIYF
TRBJ1-5,TRBD1,TRBV5-8,NA,TGTGCCAGCAGCTCAACAGGGGGAGGGAGTCAGCCCCAGCATTTT,CASSSTGGGSQPQHF
TRBJ1-6,NA,TRBV5-4,few,TGTGCCAGCAGCTTGAGAGGGATAAATTCACCCCTCCACTTT,CASSLRGINSPLHF
TRBJ2-7,NA,TRBV7-9,many,TGTGCCAGCAGCCCTCGACAGGCCTACGAGCAGTACTTC,CASSPRQAYEQYF
TRBJ1-5,TRBD1,TRBV19,many,TGTGCCAGTAGTACCCGAAATGACAGGGTTCAGCCCCAGCATTTT,CASSTRNDRVQPQHF
TRBJ1-3,TRBD1,TRBV18,NA,TGTGCCAGCTCACCCCAGGGGGCTTCTGGAAACACCATATATTTT,CASSPQGASGNTIYF
TRBJ1-3,NA,TRBV12-3/TRBV12-4,many,TGTGCCAGCACCCTTAGCTCTGGAAACACCATATATTTT,CASTLSSGNTIYF
TRBJ2-7,NA,TRBV12-3/TRBV12-4,many,TGTGCCAGCAGTTTTCGTAAGGCCCCCTGGCGGAGTCACTACGAGCAGTACTTC,CASSFRKAPWRSHYEQYF
TRBJ2-7,TRBD2,TRBV27,NA,TGTGCCAGCAGTCCGATTCCCTCTAGCGGGAGCAACGAGCAGTACTTC,CASSPIPSSGSNEQYF
TRBJ1-1,NA,TRBV6-5,many,TGTGCCACCTATGACGGGGGGAACACTGAAGCTTTCTTT,CATYDGGNTEAFF
TRBJ1-5,NA,TRBV30,many,TGTGCCTGGACCCCCGACTTGGAGAATCAGCCCCAGCATTTT,CAWTPDLENQPQHF
TRBJ2-3,TRBD1,TRBV6-1,medium-sized,TGTGCCAGCAGCGTAGGACAGGGGCCAGATACGCAGTATTTT,CASSVGQGPDTQYF
TRBJ1-1,NA,TRBV5-1,many,TGCGCCAGCAGCTTGACGGGGTCGGGTACTGAAGCTTTCTTT,CASSLTGSGTEAFF
TRBJ2-3,TRBD2,TRBV4-3,few,TGCGCCAGCAGCCAAGATCTCCTGGCTAGCGGGAGAAGTGGCACAGATACGCAGTATTTT,CASSQDLLASGRSGTDTQYF
TRBJ2-3,NA,TRBV5-5,few,TGTGCCAGCAGCTTAACCCTGCTAGGGAGCACAGATACGCAGTATTTT,CASSLTLLGSTDTQYF
TRBJ1-1,NA,TRBV7-9,NA,TGTGCCAGCAGCTCGACAGGCCTGAACACTGAAGCTTTCTTT,CASSSTGLNTEAFF
TRBJ2-2,TRBD1,TRBV5-4,NA,TGTGCCAGCAGCCCACAGGGGATGGTCAGAACCGGGGAGCTGTTTTTT,CASSPQGMVRTGELFF
TRBJ2-7,NA,TRBV19,NA,TGTGCCAGTAGTGCCAGGACAGCGGTCTCCTACGAGCAGTACTTC,CASSARTAVSYEQYF
TRBJ2-7,NA,TRBV12-5,few,TGTGCTAGTGGTTCATCGACGGCATGGGGCAGCGAGCAGTACTTC,CASGSSTAWGSEQYF
TRBJ1-5,NA,TRBV29-1,NA,TGCAGCGTTAGGGGTAGCAATCAGCCCCAGCATTTT,CSVRGSNQPQHF
TRBJ2-7,TRBD2,TRBV27,few,TGTGCCAGCAGGCCCCTAGCGGGAGGGCCGTTAACCTACGAGCAGTACTTC,CASRPLAGGPLTYEQYF
TRBJ1-5,NA,TRBV29-1,many,TGCAGCGTTGGGGGGAACCAGCCCCAGCATTTT,CSVGGNQPQHF
TRBJ2-7,NA,TRBV6-5,many,TGTGCCAGCAGTTACTCGAGTTCCAGTCACTTCTTATACGAGCAGTACTTC,CASSYSSSSHFLYEQYF
TRBJ1-1,NA,TRBV7-2,many,TGTGCCAGCAGCTTAGAGTCCCAGCCCCTTAAAGCTTTCTTT,CASSLESQPLKAFF
TRBJ2-1,TRBD2,TRBV11-2,few,TGTGCCAGCTGCCGCCCGCCCGCGGGAGATGAGCAGTTCTTC,CASCRPPAGDEQFF
TRBJ1-1,NA,TRBV6-2/TRBV6-3,many,TGTGCCAGCAGTTCGGGTCCTGAAGCTTTCTTT,CASSSGPEAFF
TRBJ2-5,NA,TRBV28,few,TGTGCCAGCAGTCAAAGACTTGAGACACAAGAGACCCAGTACTTC,CASSQRLETQETQYF
TRBJ2-1,NA,TRBV10-3,many,TGTGCCATCAGTGAGTCGACTCAACGGAGCTACAATGAGCAGTTCTTC,CAISESTQRSYNEQFF
TRBJ1-6,NA,TRBV6-5,many,TGTGCCAGCAGTTACTCGAAGGGACCTTACTCCTATAATTCACCCCTCCACTTT,CASSYSKGPYSYNSPLHF
TRBJ1-1,NA,TRBV16,many,TGTGCCAGCAGTCCCATTCGAGGGAAAACTGAAGCTTTCTTT,CASSPIRGKTEAFF
TRBJ1-1,NA,TRBV12-3/TRBV12-4,many,TGTGCCAGCAGTTTCACACAGGGCACTGAAGCTTTCTTT,CASSFTQGTEAFF
TRBJ1-1,TRBD1,TRBV3-1,few,TGTGCCAGCAGCCCGACGGGACAGAGGAACACTGAAGCTTTCTTT,CASSPTGQRNTEAFF
TRBJ1-1,NA,TRBV30,few,TGTGCCTGGAGCCCTGGCACTGAAGCTTTCTTT,CAWSPGTEAFF
TRBJ2-7,TRBD1,TRBV20-1,NA,TGCAGTGCTAGAGATCAACAGGGGGCTAGGTACGAGCAGTACTTC,CSARDQQGARYEQYF
TRBJ2-7,NA,TRBV18,NA,TGTGCCAGCTCACCCCAGGGAGGCGAGCAGTACTTC,CASSPQGGEQYF
TRBJ2-3,TRBD2,TRBV12-3/TRBV12-4,many,TGTGCCAGCAGTTTCCTAGCGGGAGATCCAGATACGCAGTATTTT,CASSFLAGDPDTQYF
TRBJ2-1,NA,TRBV6-2/TRBV6-3,many,TGTGCCAGCAGTTCACTAGCTTCCGATGAGCAGTTCTTC,CASSSLASDEQFF
TRBJ2-1,TRBD1,TRBV7-9,many,TGTGCCAGCAGGAATACAGGGGGCTCCTACAATGAGCAGTTCTTC,CASRNTGGSYNEQFF
TRBJ1-2,TRBD1,TRBV29-1,NA,TGCAGCGTTGAAGACAGCCGGGACAGGGGCTATGGCTACACCTTC,CSVEDSRDRGYGYTF
TRBJ2-7,TRBD2,TRBV7-2,NA,TGTGCCAGCAGCTCCCCTAGCGGGCAGTACTTC,CASSSPSGQYF
TRBJ2-1,NA,TRBV5-1,many,TGCGCCAGCAGCTTGGCAGGTAGTCCCAATGAGCAGTTCTTC,CASSLAGSPNEQFF
TRBJ1-1,NA,TRBV2,NA,TGTGCCAGCACCATGGACACAAAAGCTTTCTTT,CASTMDTKAFF
TRBJ2-1,TRBD1,TRBV6-5,few,TGTGTCAGCAGTCCGGACAGGGGAAATACGAATGAGCAGTTCTTC,CVSSPDRGNTNEQFF
TRBJ1-4,NA,TRBV28,many,TGTGCCAGCAGTGTAGCCGGACAGTCTAATGAAAAACTGTTTTTT,CASSVAGQSNEKLFF
TRBJ2-7,TRBD2,TRBV7-2,few,TGTGCCAGCAGCTTAGCCGGGGCTGGCGGGAGTTCCTCCTACGAGCAGTACTTC,CASSLAGAGGSSSYEQYF
TRBJ1-6,NA,TRBV5-4,many,TGTGCCAGCAGCGTAGAGCAGGCCCAGGCGGGACCCCTCCACTTT,CASSVEQAQAGPLHF
TRBJ2-1,NA,TRBV5-1,many,TGCGCCAGCAGCTCCGAGGGGACCGTACACAATGAGCAGTTCTTC,CASSSEGTVHNEQFF
TRBJ2-1,NA,TRBV6-1,NA,TGTGCCAGCAGTGAACAGCTAGCGCTTGCCAATGAGCAGTTCTTC,CASSEQLALANEQFF